The 5 T cell receptor beta chains presented below share a single source sample, sequenced in a study of neurological immune-mediated disorders. TCRdb processed the 5' RACE reads anew with MiXCR; each CDR3 protein has one entry. The repertoire has 50,000 to 70,000 distinct CDR3 sequences, under 2.5% of them found once; the top ten carry less than 3.5%. Input material: PBMCs. The receptors here all came from a man between 45 and 60 years old with multiple sclerosis.

In its sample, this clonotype was seen a few times. This chain connects TRBV6-2 or TRBV6-3 to TRBJ1-1; 8 nucleotides line up with TRBD1. This CDR3 contains 11 residues. Germline-derived CDR1 and CDR2 are MNHEY and SVGEGT. J was trimmed by 8 bases and V by 5 bases; bases with no gene match: 1. The CDR3 protein is CASSRQGEAFF. DNA for the CDR3: TGTGCCAGCAGTCGACAGGGGGAAGCTTTCTTT.

This clonotype came up many times. The chain uses TRBV7-2 and TRBJ2-2; the D is unclear. Trimming removed 4 bases from V and 6 bases from J, with 9 bases in between. This CDR3 is 13 amino acids long. Germline V gene sequence: CDR1 SGHTA, CDR2 FQGNSA. CDR3 sequence (DNA): TGTGCCAGCAGCTATTTAAGGGCCGGGGAGCTGTTTTTT. This encodes CASSYLRAGELFF.

This clonotype appeared many times. The chain has TRBV5-1 and TRBJ1-6; 7 bases are a match to TRBD1. Trimming at V came to 4 bases and at J to 0 bases, leaving 10 bases not matched to a gene. Germline loops: CDR1 SGHRS, CDR2 YFSETQ. The CDR3 spans 18 residues. CDR3 amino acids: CASSPRGTDSSYNSPLHF. DNA for the CDR3: TGCGCCAGCAGCCCGCGCGGGACAGATAGCTCCTATAATTCACCCCTCCACTTT. Full variable domain (missing parts from reference TRBV5-1 and TRBJ1-6): KAGVTQTPRYLIKTRGQQVTLSCSPISGHRSVSWYQQTPGQGLQFLFEYFSETQRNKGNFPGRFSGRQFSNSRSEMNVSTLELGDSALYLCASSPRGTDSSYNSPLHFGNGTRLTVT.

This clonotype was counted at least ten times. The CDR3 reads CSVPGQGTYEQYF. The DNA of the CDR3 is TGCAGTGTCCCGGGACAGGGAACCTACGAGCAGTACTTC. This sequence joins TRBV20-1 and TRBJ2-7; 9 nucleotides agree with TRBD1. V was clipped by 7 bases and J by 2 bases; unmatched bases: 6. Looked up from germline, CDR1 is DFQATT and CDR2 is SNEGSKA (reference sequence). The CDR3 consists of 13 residues.

This clonotype was recorded many times. V gene TRBV7-9 combines with J gene TRBJ2-3; D is ambiguous. From germline, CDR1 is SEHNR and CDR2 FQNEAQ (reference sequence). Deletions cut 5 bases from V and 3 bases from J, with 3 bases between. This CDR3 has 11 amino acids. The CDR3 protein is CASSQTDTQYF. CDR3 coding DNA: TGTGCCAGCAGCCAGACAGATACGCAGTATTTT.